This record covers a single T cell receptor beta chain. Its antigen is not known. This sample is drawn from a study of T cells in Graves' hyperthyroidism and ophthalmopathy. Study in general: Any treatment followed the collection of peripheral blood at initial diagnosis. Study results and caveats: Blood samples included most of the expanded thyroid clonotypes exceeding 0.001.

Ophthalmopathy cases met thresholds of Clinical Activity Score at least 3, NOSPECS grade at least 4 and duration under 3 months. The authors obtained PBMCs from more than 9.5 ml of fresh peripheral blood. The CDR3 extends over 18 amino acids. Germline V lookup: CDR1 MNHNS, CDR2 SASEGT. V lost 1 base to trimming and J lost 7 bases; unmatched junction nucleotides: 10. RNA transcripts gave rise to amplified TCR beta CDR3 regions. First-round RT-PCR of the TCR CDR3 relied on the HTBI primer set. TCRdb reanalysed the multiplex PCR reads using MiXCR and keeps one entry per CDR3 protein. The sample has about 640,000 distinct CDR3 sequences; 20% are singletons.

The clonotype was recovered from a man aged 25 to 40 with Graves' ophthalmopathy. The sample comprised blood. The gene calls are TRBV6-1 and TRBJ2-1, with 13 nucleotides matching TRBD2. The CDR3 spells CASSEGLTSGRISNEQFF. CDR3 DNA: TGTGCCAGCAGTGAAGGTTTGACTAGCGGGAGGATTTCAAATGAGCAGTTCTTC.